This T cell receptor beta chain was profiled in a study of T cells expressing NK-cell markers (dated by TCRdb to about 2020). Looking at the study overall: TCR beta-chain repertoires were profiled in sorted CD3+CD56+NKG2C+, CD3+CD56+NKG2C- and CD3+CD56-NKG2C+ T-cell subsets from eight donors. Of the eight sequenced donors, seven were found to be HCMV-seropositive and one was found to be HCMV-seronegative. The study sequenced eight donors, all healthy volunteers chosen at random: three men and five women. Libraries were sequenced as 2 x 150 bp reads on Illumina HiSeq 2000/2500, MiSeq or NextSeq.

On this clonotype itself: It lacks a known antigen.

To determine HCMV serostatus, a commercial ELISA kit was used to detect HCMV-specific IgG in serum. Peripheral blood mononuclear cells were isolated from blood by Ficoll density gradient centrifugation. The run used an Illumina HiSeq 2000. The TCR beta cDNA libraries were made using 5'RACE template switching, a step that added both a universal primer site and unique molecular identifiers. cDNA synthesis was primed from the TCR beta constant segment, followed by two successive PCR amplification steps. The study's own analysis went as follows. MIGEC handled demultiplexing of the reads and grouping by UMI, while MiTCR was used to assemble and quantify clonotypes. To remove erroneous sequences, TCR cDNA sequences were retained only when supported by two or more reads. The tcR package was used for downstream repertoire analysis, and clonotypes were matched across fractions by CDR3 nucleotide sequence plus V segment. VDJmatch was used to annotate antigen specificity against VDJdb, with one amino acid substitution allowed in CDR3. Based on TCRdb reprocessing of the reads, there is one entry per CDR3 protein sequence, and DNA is missing. The V and J calls were determined by TCRdb, not by the authors. The sample table records over 200,000 distinct CDR3 sequences. Of the sample, about 0.39% falls within the top ten clones.

CDR1 LGHNA and CDR2 YNFKEQ are derived from the germline V gene. Spanning cysteine to phenylalanine, the CDR3 consists of 19 amino acids. No DNA is given. The research as a whole found: In several donors, the dominant CD3+CD56+NKG2C+ clonotypes were among the top 10 CD8+ clonotypes and accounted for about 1.0-7.5% of CD8+ T cells. Whether the expanded NKG2C-expressing T cell clones were specific for HCMV antigens remained unclear. Those dominant clonotypes were again the most abundant among CD3+CD56-NKG2C+ cells in a handful of donors, at about 28.3-60.1%.

The receptor's source is a man in his late teens or twenties in good health. Donor details come from another sample of the same person, matched by shared clones. Sequenced: blood T cells: a sorted CD56 or NKG2C T cell subset, CD4+ or CD8+ T cells, or bulk PBMC T cells (not recorded which). The chain is encoded by TRBV4-2 joined to TRBJ1-5; absent DNA, TCRdb's TRBD1 call cannot be checked. The CDR3 protein: CASSIRPGTGPYSNQPQHF.